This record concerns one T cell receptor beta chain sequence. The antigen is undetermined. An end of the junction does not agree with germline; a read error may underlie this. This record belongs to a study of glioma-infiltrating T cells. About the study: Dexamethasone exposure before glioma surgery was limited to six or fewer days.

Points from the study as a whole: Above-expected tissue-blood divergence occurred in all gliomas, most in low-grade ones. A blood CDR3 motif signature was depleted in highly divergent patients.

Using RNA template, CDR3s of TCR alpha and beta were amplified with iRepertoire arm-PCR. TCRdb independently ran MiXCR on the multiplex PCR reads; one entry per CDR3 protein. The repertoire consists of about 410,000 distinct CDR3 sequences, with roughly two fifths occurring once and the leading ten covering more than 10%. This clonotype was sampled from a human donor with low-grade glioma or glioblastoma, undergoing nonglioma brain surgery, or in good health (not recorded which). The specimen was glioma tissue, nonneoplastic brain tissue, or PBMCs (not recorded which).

The CDR3 sequence is CAGSQGDRPTNEKLFF. The CDR3 coding sequence is TGCGCCGGCAGCCAGGGAGACAGGCCTACTAATGAAAAACTGTTTTTT. V and J are TRBV4-1 and TRBJ1-4, with a tentative D call TRBD1 (6 bases). The CDR3 length is 16 residues. Germline V gene sequence: CDR1 MGHRA, CDR2 YSYEKL.